The next 4 T cell receptor beta chains were all read from a single sample in a study of blood T cell repertoires in COVID-19. Produced via immunoSEQ multiplex PCR; TCRdb's table is partial and in-frame only. The data hold fewer than 250,000 clones, with 80% to 95% observed a single time. What was sequenced was peripheral blood. These receptors came from a man aged 25-45 years with COVID-19, enrolled during active disease.

The chain couples TRBV12-3 or TRBV12-4 to TRBJ2-1; the D is unclear. The CDR3 consists of 13 residues. V was clipped by 9 bases and J by 9 bases, with 18 bases between them. In DNA, the CDR3 is TGTGCCAGTACTATTCAAGTCGGCAGTGAGCAGTTCTTC. Its translation is CASTIQVGSEQFF.

The V gene is TRBV19, the J gene TRBJ1-1; no reliable D call. Germline CDR1 is LNHDA and CDR2 is SQIVND (reference sequence). The CDR3 length is 17 residues. V lost 0 bases, J lost 0 bases, and 14 bases lay in between. The CDR3 loop reads CASSIDHRLRVNTEAFF. CDR3 in DNA: TGTGCCAGTAGTATAGACCACAGATTGAGGGTGAACACTGAAGCTTTCTTT.

V gene TRBV7-2 combines with J gene TRBJ1-3, with 7 bases matching TRBD1. With 3 bases clipped from V and 1 base from J, the junction kept 6 bases outside the gene matches. Germline lookup yields CDR1 SGHTA and CDR2 FQGNSA. CDR3 length: 16 residues. CDR3 coding DNA: TGTGCCAGCAGCTTCCTGGACAGGAAGTCTGGAAACACCATATATTTT. This sequence encodes CASSFLDRKSGNTIYF.

This clone has only a few counts. V is TRBV4-1 and J is TRBJ1-2; D might be TRBD1 (5 bases). V lost 4 bases to trimming and J lost 5 bases, with 17 bases between them. The CDR3 runs 15 residues. The V gene's germline CDR1 is MGHRA and CDR2 YSYEKL. CDR3 region: CASSPFSGLSYGYTF. The CDR3 coding sequence is TGCGCCAGCAGCCCCTTCTCGGGACTCTCTTATGGCTACACCTTC.